The T cell receptor beta chain under discussion was sequenced for a study of T-cell reconstitution after alpha-beta-depleted transplantation in children. Unique molecular identifiers were incorporated during preparation of the TCRbeta library. TCRdb reanalysed the PCR reads using MiXCR and keeps one entry per CDR3 protein. The table shows 800,000 to 1,000,000 distinct CDR3 sequences, with about 26% occurring only once. This clonotype was counted a few times. Its antigen is not identified. The V end was cut by 5 bases, the J end by 2 bases, with 10 bases between. This CDR3 has 13 residues. CDR1 and CDR2 from the germline V gene are MNHNY and SVGAGI (reference sequence). The study's findings and limits: Reported findings indicate that, about two months after transplant, alpha-beta T cells came from several hundred expanded clones, which were derived from non-depleted graft cells. Newly produced T cells mostly accounted for T-cell counts and diversity one year post-transplant. TCRbeta diversity was high at day 60 in some patients (a result of surviving recipient T cells and thymic progenitors).

The V gene is TRBV6-6, the J gene TRBJ2-7; no definite D call. The source of this sequence is a boy less than two years old who had a stem cell transplant for SCID, so the T cells may come from the graft donor. Material: PBMCs, mostly from graft donor cells, obtained 360 days after TCRalphabeta/CD19-depleted stem cell transplant. The CDR3 bases are TGTGCCAGCAGTGCGCCGGAAGCCTACGAGCAGTACTTC. Protein: CASSAPEAYEQYF.